The 19 T cell receptor beta chains below were found in one sample sequenced in a study of blood T cell repertoires in COVID-19. TCRdb keeps only in-frame clones here, not all; method: immunoSEQ multiplex PCR. The sample records roughly 190,000 clones, 80% to 90% being singletons. The sample taken for sequencing was peripheral blood. The receptors were gathered from a middle-aged woman with COVID-19, enrolled during active disease.

The chain employs TRBV19 and TRBJ1-1; D ambiguous. V lost 6 bases to trimming and J lost 0 bases, with 11 bases between them. Germline values: CDR1 LNHDA, CDR2 SQIVND (reference sequence). The CDR3 has 14 amino acids. The CDR3 DNA sequence: TGTGCCAGTAGCTGGGGAGGGATGAACACTGAAGCTTTCTTT. Protein: CASSWGGMNTEAFF.

The chain links TRBV12-5 to TRBJ1-1; tentative D call: TRBD1 (5 bases). The CDR3 runs 12 residues. CDR1 is LGHNT, CDR2 FRNRAP, per germline. Trimming removed 6 bases at V and 3 bases at J, with 8 bases between. Here the CDR3 DNA reads TGTGCTAGTGGGTGGGGGGACACTGAAGCTTTCTTT. Translating gives CASGWGDTEAFF.

The chain combines TRBV5-6 with TRBJ1-1; D is unresolved. The CDR3 covers 13 residues. The germline V gene encodes CDR1 SGHDT and CDR2 YYEEEE. Trimming removed 0 bases at V and 6 bases at J, with 9 bases between. CDR3: CASSLGGSSEAFF. The CDR3 DNA is TGTGCCAGCAGCTTGGGCGGTTCCTCTGAAGCTTTCTTT.

This rearrangement joins TRBV15 to TRBJ1-1, with 7 bases identical to TRBD1. The CDR3 length is 14 residues. Unmatched junction bases numbered 2, after V lost 2 bases and J lost 2 bases. Germline values: CDR1 LNHNV, CDR2 YYDKDF (reference sequence). The CDR3 loop is CATSRNRGNTEAFF. The DNA of the CDR3 is TGTGCCACCAGCAGAAACAGGGGAAACACTGAAGCTTTCTTT.

The V call is TRBV27, the J call TRBJ2-3, with 8 bases aligning to TRBD2. J lost 5 bases, V lost 4 bases, and 8 bases had no gene match. Germline CDR1 is MNHEY and CDR2 is SMNVEV (reference sequence). The CDR3 loop spans 15 amino acids. The CDR3 nucleotides are TGTGCCAGCAGTTGGGTTAGCGGGGATGGAGATACGCAGTATTTT. It specifies CASSWVSGDGDTQYF.

The J gene is TRBJ2-5, the V gene TRBV3-1 (or the pseudogene TRBV3-2); TRBD1 is a possible D gene (6 bases). V lost 2 bases and J 2 bases, leaving 9 bases between the germline ends. Germline V gene data show CDR1 as LGHDT and CDR2 as YNNKEL (reference sequence). The CDR3 is made up of 14 amino acids. CDR3 sequence reads: CASSQQGMQETQYF. The CDR3 region has the DNA TGTGCCAGCAGCCAACAGGGGATGCAAGAGACCCAGTACTTC.

The V call is TRBV29-1, the J call TRBJ2-5, with D perhaps TRBD2 (6 bases). The V end lost 3 bases, the J end lost 7 bases, and 9 bases lay between the germline ends. CDR3 length equals 11 residues. Germline CDR1 SQVTM, CDR2 ANQGSEA. CDR3: CSVDFGGTQYF. The DNA of the CDR3 is TGCAGCGTTGATTTCGGGGGGACCCAGTACTTC.

V and J are TRBV19 and TRBJ2-2; TRBD2 is a possible D gene (7 bases). Germline loops: CDR1 LNHDA, CDR2 SQIVND (reference sequence). V lost 5 bases to trimming and J lost 9 bases, with 19 bases between them. The CDR3 length is 15 residues. The CDR3: CASSPGTMGGRELFF. The CDR3 DNA reads TGTGCCAGTAGTCCCGGGACTATGGGGGGCCGGGAGCTGTTTTTT.

The chain couples TRBV3-1 (or the pseudogene TRBV3-2) to TRBJ2-5; 10 bases agree with TRBD1. V lost 5 bases to trimming and J lost 2 bases; unmatched junction nucleotides: 11. Germline V gene lookup returns CDR1 LGHDT and CDR2 YNNKEL (reference sequence). The CDR3 totals 17 residues. The CDR3, as DNA: TGTGCCAGCAGCTCGCAGGGGGGGACAGGGGTTCAAGAGACCCAGTACTTC. It specifies CASSSQGGTGVQETQYF.

To note about this clone: This sample includes further DNA sequences coding for the same CDR3. The chain combines TRBV25-1 with TRBJ1-2, with 8 nucleotides matching TRBD1. This CDR3 spans 13 amino acids. Germline CDR1 MGHDK, CDR2 SYGVNS. V dropped 6 bases and J dropped 3; count of bases not matched to a gene: 3. CDR3 nucleotide sequence: TGTGCCAGCAGGACGACAGGGGACTATGGCTACACCTTC. Protein: CASRTTGDYGYTF.

The genes are TRBV7-9 and TRBJ2-3; possibly TRBD1 for D (6 bases). Germline V gene data show CDR1 as SEHNR and CDR2 as FQNEAQ (reference sequence). V was clipped by 0 bases and J by 3 bases, with 10 bases between them. The length of the CDR3 is 15 residues. The DNA for the CDR3 is TGTGCCAGCAGCTTAGCACTAGGGGGAACAGATACGCAGTATTTT. Protein sequence: CASSLALGGTDTQYF.

The chain couples TRBV2 to TRBJ2-7; the D gene is possibly TRBD1 (5 bases). Trimming removed 4 bases from V and 2 bases from J, with 12 bases in between. The CDR3 consists of 14 residues. Germline CDR1 reads SNHLY; CDR2 reads FYNNEI. CDR3 DNA: TGTGCCAGCAGTGGGGGCTCCTTGCCCTACGAGCAGTACTTC. Translation: CASSGGSLPYEQYF.

This chain connects TRBV29-1 to TRBJ1-2; D might be TRBD1 (5 bases). The V gene lost 0 bases and the J gene lost 8 bases, with 16 bases spanning the gap. This CDR3 spans 14 amino acids. CDR1 and CDR2 from the germline V gene are SQVTM and ANQGSEA. In nucleotides, the CDR3 is TGCAGCGTTGAAGATCTAGCAGGGCGGGACGGCTACACCTTC. Its protein product is CSVEDLAGRDGYTF. Full variable domain (outside the CDR3, taken from reference TRBV29-1 and TRBJ1-2): SAVISQKPSRDICQRGTSLTIQCQVDSQVTMMFWYRQQPGQSLTLIATANQGSEATYESGFVIDKFPISRPNLTFSTLTVSNMSPEDSSIYLCSVEDLAGRDGYTFGSGTRLTVV.

The V and J genes are TRBV5-1 and TRBJ2-3, with D unclear. The CDR3 runs 16 residues. The germline V gene encodes CDR1 SGHRS and CDR2 YFSETQ. Trimming left V 4 bases short and J 1 base short, with 16 bases between. CDR3 sequence (DNA): TGCGCCAGCAGCCTACAGAAAGTTATAGGCACAGATACGCAGTATTTT. Translation gives CASSLQKVIGTDTQYF. Together with reference TRBV5-1 and TRBJ2-3, the CDR3 gives the full variable domain: KAGVTQTPRYLIKTRGQQVTLSCSPISGHRSVSWYQQTPGQGLQFLFEYFSETQRNKGNFPGRFSGRQFSNSRSEMNVSTLELGDSALYLCASSLQKVIGTDTQYFGPGTRLTVL.

This clone qualifies as medium-sized. The chain has TRBV6-2 or TRBV6-3 and TRBJ1-3, with TRBD1 as a possible D gene (5 bases). The germline CDR1 and CDR2 sequences are MNHEY and SVGEGT. The CDR3 runs 14 residues. Trimming removed 2 bases from V and 7 bases from J, with 12 bases in between. Here the CDR3 reads CASSYQGAVNTIYF. The CDR3 DNA follows: TGTGCCAGCAGTTACCAAGGGGCAGTCAACACCATATATTTT.

Only a few counts were recorded for this clone. J is TRBJ2-7 and V is TRBV6-6; 7 bases are a match to TRBD1. Germline-derived CDR1 and CDR2 are MNHNY and SVGAGI (reference sequence). This CDR3 has 15 residues. V was clipped by 5 bases and J by 2 bases; unmatched bases: 9. CDR3 region: CASSPEGQLAYEQYF. In DNA, the CDR3 is TGTGCCAGCAGTCCTGAGGGACAGTTGGCCTACGAGCAGTACTTC.

The CDR3 coding sequence is TGTGCCATCACAGGGGGCGACACTGAAGCTTTCTTT. As protein: CAITGGDTEAFF. The chain is built from TRBV10-3 and TRBJ1-1, with 8 bases that match TRBD1. Germline CDR1 is ENHRY and CDR2 is SYGVKD. V gave up 7 bases and J gave up 3 bases; unmatched junction bases: 1. CDR3 length: 12 amino acids.

The chain carries TRBV29-1 and TRBJ2-1, with TRBD2 matching 11 bases. The V segment lost 6 bases and the J segment 5 bases; nucleotides outside the gene matches: 6. The V gene's germline CDR1 is SQVTM and CDR2 ANQGSEA. This CDR3 contains 14 residues. In DNA, the CDR3 is TGCAGCGTCAAAGGACTAGCGGGCCACAATGAGCAGTTCTTC. It codes for CSVKGLAGHNEQFF.

The chain has TRBV18 and TRBJ1-3, with a weak D call TRBD1 (5 bases). V lost 2 bases, J lost 2 bases, and 16 bases lay in between. CDR1 and CDR2 from the germline V gene are KGHSH and LQKENI. The CDR3 runs to 17 residues. The CDR3 DNA follows: TGTGCCAGCTCACCAGAAAGCAGGGTCGGAGCTGGAAACACCATATATTTT. Encoded protein: CASSPESRVGAGNTIYF.